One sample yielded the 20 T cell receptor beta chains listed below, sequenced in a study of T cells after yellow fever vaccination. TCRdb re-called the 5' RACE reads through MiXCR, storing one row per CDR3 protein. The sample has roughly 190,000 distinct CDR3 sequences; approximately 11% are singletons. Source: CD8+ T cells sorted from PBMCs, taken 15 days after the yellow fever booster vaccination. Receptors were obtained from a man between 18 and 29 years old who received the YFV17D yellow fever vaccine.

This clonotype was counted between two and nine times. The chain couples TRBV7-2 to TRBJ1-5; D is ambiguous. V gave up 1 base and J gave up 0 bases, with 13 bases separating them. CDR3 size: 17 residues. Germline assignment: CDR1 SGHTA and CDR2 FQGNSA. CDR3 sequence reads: CASSLEAVSYSNQPQHF. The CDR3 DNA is TGTGCCAGCAGCTTAGAGGCCGTCAGTTATAGCAATCAGCCCCAGCATTTT.

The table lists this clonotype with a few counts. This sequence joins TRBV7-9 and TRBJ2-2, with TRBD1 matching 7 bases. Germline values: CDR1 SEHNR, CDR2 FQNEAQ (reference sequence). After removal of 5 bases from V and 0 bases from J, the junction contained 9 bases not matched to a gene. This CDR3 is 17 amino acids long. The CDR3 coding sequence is TGTGCCAGCAGCCCACCATTAGGGGGCGCGAACACCGGGGAGCTGTTTTTT. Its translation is CASSPPLGGANTGELFF.

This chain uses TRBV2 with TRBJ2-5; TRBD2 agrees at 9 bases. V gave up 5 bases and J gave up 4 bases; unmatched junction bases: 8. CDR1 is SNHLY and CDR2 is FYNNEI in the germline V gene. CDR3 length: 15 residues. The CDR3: CASSRREAGGETQYF. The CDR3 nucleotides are TGTGCCAGCAGTAGGAGGGAAGCGGGGGGAGAGACCCAGTACTTC.

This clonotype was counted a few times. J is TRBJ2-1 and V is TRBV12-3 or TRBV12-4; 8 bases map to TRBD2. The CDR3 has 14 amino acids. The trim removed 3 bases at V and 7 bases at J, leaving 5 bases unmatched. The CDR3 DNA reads TGTGCCAGCAGTTTGGGGGGACTAGGGAATGAGCAGTTCTTC. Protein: CASSLGGLGNEQFF.

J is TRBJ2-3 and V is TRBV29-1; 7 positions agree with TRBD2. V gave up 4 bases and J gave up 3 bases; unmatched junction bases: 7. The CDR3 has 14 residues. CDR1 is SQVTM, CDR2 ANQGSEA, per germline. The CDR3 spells CSVVPLGGTDTQYF. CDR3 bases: TGCAGCGTTGTGCCCCTCGGGGGGACAGATACGCAGTATTTT.

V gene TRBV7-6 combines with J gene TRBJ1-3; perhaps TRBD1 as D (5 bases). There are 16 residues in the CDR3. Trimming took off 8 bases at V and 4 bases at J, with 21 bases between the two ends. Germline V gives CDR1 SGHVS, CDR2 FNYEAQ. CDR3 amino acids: CASGQTAPRTGNTIYF. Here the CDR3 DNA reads TGTGCCAGCGGCCAAACGGCGCCGCGGACAGGAAACACCATATATTTT.

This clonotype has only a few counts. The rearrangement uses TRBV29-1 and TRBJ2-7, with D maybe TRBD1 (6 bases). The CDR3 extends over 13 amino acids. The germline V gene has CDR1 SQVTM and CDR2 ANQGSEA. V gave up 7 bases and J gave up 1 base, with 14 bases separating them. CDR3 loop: CSARVRGSYEQYF. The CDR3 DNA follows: TGCAGCGCACGAGTGAGGGGGTCCTACGAGCAGTACTTC.

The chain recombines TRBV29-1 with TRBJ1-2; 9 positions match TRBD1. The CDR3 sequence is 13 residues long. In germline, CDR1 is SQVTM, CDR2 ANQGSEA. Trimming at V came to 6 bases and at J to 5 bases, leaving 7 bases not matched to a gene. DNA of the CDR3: TGCAGCGTCCGGGACAGGGACGAATATGGCTACACCTTC. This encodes CSVRDRDEYGYTF.

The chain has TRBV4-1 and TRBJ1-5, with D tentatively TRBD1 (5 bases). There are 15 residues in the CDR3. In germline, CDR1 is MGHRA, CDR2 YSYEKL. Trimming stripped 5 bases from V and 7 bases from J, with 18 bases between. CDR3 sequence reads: CASSLDPGGVQPQHF. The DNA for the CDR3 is TGCGCCAGCAGCTTAGACCCGGGAGGGGTACAGCCCCAGCATTTT.

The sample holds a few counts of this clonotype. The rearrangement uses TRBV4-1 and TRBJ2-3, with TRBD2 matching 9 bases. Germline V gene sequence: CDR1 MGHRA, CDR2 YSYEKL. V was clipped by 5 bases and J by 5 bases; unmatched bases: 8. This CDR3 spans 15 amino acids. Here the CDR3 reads CASSSRTSEGDTQYF. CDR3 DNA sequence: TGCGCCAGCAGCTCTCGGACTAGCGAGGGAGATACGCAGTATTTT.

Written as DNA, the CDR3 is TGCAGCGCACCGACCTCCACCGGGGAGCTGTTTTTT. Its translation is CSAPTSTGELFF. The chain links TRBV29-1 to TRBJ2-2; D ambiguous. CDR1 and CDR2 (germline): SQVTM, ANQGSEA. The V end was cut by 7 bases, the J end by 4 bases, with 10 bases between. The CDR3 has 12 amino acids.

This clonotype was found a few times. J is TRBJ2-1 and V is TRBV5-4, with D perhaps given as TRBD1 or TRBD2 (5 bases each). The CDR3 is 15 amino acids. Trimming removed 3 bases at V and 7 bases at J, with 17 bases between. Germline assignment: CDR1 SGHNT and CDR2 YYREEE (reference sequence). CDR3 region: CASSWGPPGENEQFF. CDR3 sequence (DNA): TGTGCCAGCAGCTGGGGACCACCCGGGGAGAATGAGCAGTTCTTC. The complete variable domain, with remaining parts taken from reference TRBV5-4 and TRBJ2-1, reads ETGVTQSPTHLIKTRGQQVTLRCSSQSGHNTVSWYQQALGQGPQFIFQYYREEENGRGNFPPRFSGLQFPNYSSELNVNALELDDSALYLCASSWGPPGENEQFFGPGTRLTVL.

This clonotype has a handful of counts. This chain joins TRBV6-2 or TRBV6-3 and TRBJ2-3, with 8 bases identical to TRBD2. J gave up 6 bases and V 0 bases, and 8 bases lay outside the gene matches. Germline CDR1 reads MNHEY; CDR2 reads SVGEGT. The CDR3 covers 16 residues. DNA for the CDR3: TGTGCCAGCAGTTACTCGACTAGCGCGGTCGTGGATACGCAGTATTTT. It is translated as CASSYSTSAVVDTQYF.

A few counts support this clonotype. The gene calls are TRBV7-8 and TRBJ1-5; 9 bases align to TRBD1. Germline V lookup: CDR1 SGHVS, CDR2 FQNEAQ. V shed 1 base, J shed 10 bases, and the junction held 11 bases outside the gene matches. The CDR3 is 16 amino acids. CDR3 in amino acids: CASSLGPTGGSYPQHF. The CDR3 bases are TGTGCCAGCAGCTTAGGGCCTACAGGGGGCTCCTATCCCCAGCATTTT.

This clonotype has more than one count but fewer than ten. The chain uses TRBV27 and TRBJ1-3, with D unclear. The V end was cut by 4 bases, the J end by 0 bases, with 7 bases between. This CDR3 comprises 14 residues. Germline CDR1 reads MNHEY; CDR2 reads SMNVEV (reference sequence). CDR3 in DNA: TGTGCCAGCAGTTCCCCGTCCTCTGGAAACACCATATATTTT. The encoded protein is CASSSPSSGNTIYF.

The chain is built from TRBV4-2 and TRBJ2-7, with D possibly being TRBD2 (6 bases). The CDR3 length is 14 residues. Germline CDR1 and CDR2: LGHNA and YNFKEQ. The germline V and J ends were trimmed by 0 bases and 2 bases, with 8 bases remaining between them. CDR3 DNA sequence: TGTGCCAGCAGCCAAGAAGGCGGGGCCTACGAGCAGTACGTC. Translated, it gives CASSQEGGAYEQYV.

The CDR3 nucleotides read TGTGCCAGCAAACTTAGCGGGGCAGCGGGAGATACGCAGTATTTT. Its protein product is CASKLSGAAGDTQYF. This chain links TRBV12-3 or TRBV12-4 with TRBJ2-3; the match to TRBD2 covers 8 bases. Losses at the gene ends were 7 bases for V and 5 bases for J; bases not matched to a gene: 11. The CDR3 runs 15 residues.

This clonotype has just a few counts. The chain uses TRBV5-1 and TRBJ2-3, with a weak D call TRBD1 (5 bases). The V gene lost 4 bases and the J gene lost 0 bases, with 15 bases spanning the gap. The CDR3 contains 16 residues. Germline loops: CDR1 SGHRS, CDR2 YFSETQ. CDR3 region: CASSVGRGSSTDTQYF. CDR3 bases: TGCGCCAGCAGCGTGGGAAGGGGCTCTAGCACAGATACGCAGTATTTT.

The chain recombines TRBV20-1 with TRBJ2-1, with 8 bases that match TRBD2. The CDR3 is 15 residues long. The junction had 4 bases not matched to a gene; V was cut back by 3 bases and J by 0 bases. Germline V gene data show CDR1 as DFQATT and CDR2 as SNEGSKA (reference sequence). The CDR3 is CSASELAGSYNEQFF. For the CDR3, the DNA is TGCAGTGCTAGTGAGCTAGCGGGCTCCTACAATGAGCAGTTCTTC.

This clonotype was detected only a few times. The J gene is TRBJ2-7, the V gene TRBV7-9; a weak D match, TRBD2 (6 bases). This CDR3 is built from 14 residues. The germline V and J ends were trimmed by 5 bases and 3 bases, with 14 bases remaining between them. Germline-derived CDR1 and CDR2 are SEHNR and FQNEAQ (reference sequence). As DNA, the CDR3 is TGTGCCAGCAGCCGAATCGGGACTTACTACGAGCAGTACTTC. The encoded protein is CASSRIGTYYEQYF.